This TCR beta chain emerged from a study of blood T cell repertoires in COVID-19. As for the study in general: Italy, Spain and the United States were the sources of the convalescent and acute COVID-19 samples. Sources were T cells, B-cell-depleted T cells, or PBMCs; the material itself was cDNA or gDNA.

This CDR3 comprises 10 residues. The V gene's germline CDR1 is GTSNPN and CDR2 SVGIG (reference sequence). Per the original data handling: Amplification of reference gene primers was used by the study to estimate nucleated cell counts. Sequencing used immunoSEQ multiplex PCR; TCRdb keeps in-frame clones, though not all of them. Clone size and the V and J calls come from that table; the DNA yielded D and trimming. The sample carries some 390,000 clones, around 87% recorded once. Seattle's enrolled individuals joined amid active infection and were then monitored longitudinally. Sequenced material: peripheral blood. This receptor was taken from a woman in her sixties with COVID-19, enrolled during active disease. The rearrangement joins TRBV30 to TRBJ2-2; D is perhaps TRBD1 (5 bases). CDR3 nucleotides: TGTGCGTGGGGCCTAGGGGAGCTGTTTTTT. Amino acids: CAWGLGELFF.